The sequence of this T cell receptor beta chain was determined in a study of Graves' ophthalmopathy and Graves' hyperthyroidism. Study background: Ahead of any treatment, peripheral blood was obtained at the initial diagnosis.

Absence of ophthalmopathy within 18 months of follow-up defined stable hyperthyroidism. The diagnostic workup employed clinical symptoms, serum thyroxine, TRAb, thyroid ultrasound and orbital computed tomography. Out of about 11 ml of fresh peripheral blood, PBMCs were obtained. Amplification of the TCR beta CDR3 regions used RNA transcripts (as template). Second-round multiplex PCR followed a first-round RT-PCR using HTBI primers. TCRdb re-called the multiplex PCR reads with MiXCR, one entry per CDR3 protein. Here the sample spans a few hundred thousand distinct CDR3 sequences, 17% being singletons. This clonotype was detected ten times or more. CDR3 length: 13 amino acids. CDR1 SGHAT and CDR2 FQNNGV come from the germline V gene. V lost 1 base to trimming and J lost 7 bases, with 5 bases between them.

The chain uses TRBV11-2 and TRBJ1-6; D gene uncertain. The TCR comes from an adult woman with stable Graves' hyperthyroidism. The sample taken for sequencing was peripheral blood. In DNA form, the CDR3 reads TGTGCCAGCAGCTTAGGTCCGAATTCACCCCTCCACTTT. Translation gives CASSLGPNSPLHF.